Following are 9 T cell receptor beta chains from one sample sequenced in a study of T cells in Graves' hyperthyroidism and ophthalmopathy. Regions amplified from RNA transcripts were the TCR beta CDR3 regions. With the HTBI primer set, the TCR CDR3 went through a first round of RT-PCR. TCRdb independently ran MiXCR on the multiplex PCR reads; one entry per CDR3 protein. The sample includes about 360,000 distinct CDR3 sequences, approximately 13% of them seen just once. The sample taken for sequencing was blood. All receptors come from a woman between 18 and 30 years old with Graves' hyperthyroidism.

V and J are TRBV4-1 and TRBJ2-1; D remains unclear. Trimming took 8 bases from V and 0 from J, leaving 23 bases between them. Germline lookup yields CDR1 MGHRA and CDR2 YSYEKL. This CDR3 spans 18 amino acids. The CDR3: CASGMTNQKPSSYNEQFF. DNA of the CDR3: TGCGCCAGCGGTATGACAAACCAGAAACCGAGCTCCTACAATGAGCAGTTCTTC.

The table lists this clonotype with a few counts. A clone one base away is much larger, so this may be a read error. V usage is TRBV12-3 or TRBV12-4 and J usage is TRBJ1-1; D is possibly TRBD1 (6 bases). Trimming removed 8 bases from V and 4 bases from J, with 14 bases in between. The CDR3 sequence is 13 residues long. CDR3 sequence (DNA): TGTGCCAGCGGAGTCAGGGGAATCACTGAAGCTTTCTTT. As protein: CASGVRGITEAFF.

This clonotype was observed a handful of times. CDR3 protein: CASSSDGTGQTQYF. CDR3 sequence (DNA): TGCGCCAGCAGCTCGGACGGGACCGGGCAGACCCAGTACTTC. The chain links TRBV5-1 to TRBJ2-5; either TRBD1 or TRBD2 may fit D (5 bases each). The ends were cut back, 3 bases at V and 6 bases at J, with 15 bases in the middle. CDR1 and CDR2 (germline): SGHRS, YFSETQ. The CDR3 extends over 14 amino acids.

This clonotype was picked up many times. This sequence joins TRBV28 and TRBJ1-4; no clear D gene. The ends were cut back, 5 bases at V and 5 bases at J, with 15 bases in the middle. The CDR3 is made up of 15 amino acids. CDR1 MDHEN and CDR2 SYDVKM come from the germline V gene. The CDR3 reads CASSPPTIINEKLFF. In nucleotides, the CDR3 is TGTGCCAGCAGTCCCCCCACGATTATCAATGAAAAACTGTTTTTT.

In this sample, this clonotype turned up a few times. Without the conserved terminal phenylalanine or tryptophan, this CDR3 likely stems from a read error. The rearrangement links TRBV12-3 or TRBV12-4 to TRBJ1-1; D is unclear. The length of the CDR3 is 13 residues. Trimming cost V 1 base and J 0 bases, with 3 bases left between them. The CDR3 loop is CASSLGLNTEAFL. In nucleotides, the CDR3 is TGTGCCAGCAGTTTAGGTCTGAACACTGAAGCTTTCTTA.

This clonotype occurred a few times. The DNA for the CDR3 is TGTGCCAGCAGTGACTCTAAAGGGGGAGGGCTTAACTATGGCTACACCTTC. The encoded protein is CASSDSKGGGLNYGYTF. The chain has TRBV6-1 and TRBJ1-2; perhaps TRBD1 as D (6 bases). Germline V gene sequence: CDR1 MNHNS, CDR2 SASEGT. The CDR3 consists of 17 residues. V lost 3 bases and J 1 base, leaving 18 bases between the germline ends.

At least ten counts were recorded for this clonotype. CDR3 coding DNA: TGTGCCAGCAGCCCACGTACCGGGACCATCTCGGAAAAACTGTTTTTT. Its translation: CASSPRTGTISEKLFF. V gene TRBV5-5 combines with J gene TRBJ1-4; D perhaps matches TRBD1 (5 bases). The CDR3 has 16 residues. With 4 bases removed from V and 8 bases from J, the gap between germline ends came to 21 bases. Germline CDR1 is SGHKS and CDR2 is YYEKEE (reference sequence). The full variable domain, in which reference TRBV5-5 and TRBJ1-4 provide the parts outside the CDR3, is DAGVTQSPTHLIKTRGQQVTLRCSPISGHKSVSWYQQVLGQGPQFIFQYYEKEERGRGNFPDRFSARQFPNYSSELNVNALLLGDSALYLCASSPRTGTISEKLFFGSGTQLSVL.

The chain uses TRBV7-2 and TRBJ1-5, with D tentatively TRBD1 (5 bases). The length of the CDR3 is 15 residues. Trimming shortened V by 0 bases and J by 7 bases, and 13 bases separated the two germline ends. CDR1 SGHTA and CDR2 FQGNSA come from the germline V gene. CDR3 in amino acids: CASSLALGEGQPQHF. The DNA of the CDR3 is TGTGCCAGCAGCTTAGCGCTAGGGGAAGGGCAGCCCCAGCATTTT. Based on the CDR3 plus reference TRBV7-2 and TRBJ1-5, the full variable domain is GAGVSQSPSNKVTEKGKDVELRCDPISGHTALYWYRQSLGQGLEFLIYFQGNSAPDKSGLPSDRFSAERTGGSVSTLTIQRTQQEDSAVYLCASSLALGEGQPQHFGDGTRLSIL.

A few counts support this clonotype. The V call is TRBV11-2, the J call TRBJ2-7, with a possible D match to TRBD2 (7 bases). V was clipped by 5 bases and J by 2 bases, with 19 bases between them. Germline V gives CDR1 SGHAT, CDR2 FQNNGV. This CDR3 comprises 16 residues. CDR3 sequence reads: CASSTGGGGAPYEQYF. The CDR3 DNA is TGTGCCAGCAGCACTGGGGGGGGGGGGGCCCCCTACGAGCAGTACTTC.